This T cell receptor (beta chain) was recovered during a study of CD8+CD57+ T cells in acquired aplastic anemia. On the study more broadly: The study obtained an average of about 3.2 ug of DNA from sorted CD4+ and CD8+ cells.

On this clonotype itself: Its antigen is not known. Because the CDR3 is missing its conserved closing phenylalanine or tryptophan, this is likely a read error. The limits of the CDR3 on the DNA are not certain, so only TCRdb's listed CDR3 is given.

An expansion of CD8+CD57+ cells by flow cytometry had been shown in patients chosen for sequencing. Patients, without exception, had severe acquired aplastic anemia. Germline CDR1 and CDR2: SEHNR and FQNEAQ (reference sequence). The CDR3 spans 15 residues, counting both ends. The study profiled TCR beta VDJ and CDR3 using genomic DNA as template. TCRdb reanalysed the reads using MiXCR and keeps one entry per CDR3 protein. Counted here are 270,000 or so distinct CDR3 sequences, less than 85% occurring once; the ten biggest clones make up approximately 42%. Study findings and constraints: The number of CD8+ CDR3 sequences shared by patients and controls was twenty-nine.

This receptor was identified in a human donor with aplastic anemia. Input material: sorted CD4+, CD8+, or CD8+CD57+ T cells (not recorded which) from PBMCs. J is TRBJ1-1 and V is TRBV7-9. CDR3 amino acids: CASSSTLRGSYDEFL.